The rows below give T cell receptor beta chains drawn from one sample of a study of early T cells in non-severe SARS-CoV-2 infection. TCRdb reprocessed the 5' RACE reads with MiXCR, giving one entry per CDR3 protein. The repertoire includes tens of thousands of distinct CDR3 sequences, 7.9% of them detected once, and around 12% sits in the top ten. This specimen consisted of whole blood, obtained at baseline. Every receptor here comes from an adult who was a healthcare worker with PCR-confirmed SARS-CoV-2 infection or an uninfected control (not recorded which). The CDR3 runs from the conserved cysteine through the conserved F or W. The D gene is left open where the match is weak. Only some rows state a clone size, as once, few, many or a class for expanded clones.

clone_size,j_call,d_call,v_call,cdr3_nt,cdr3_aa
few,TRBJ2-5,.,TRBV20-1,TGCAGTGCTAGAGATATCGGGACTCCCCTAGAGACCCAGTACTTC,CSARDIGTPLETQYF
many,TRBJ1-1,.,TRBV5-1,TGCGCCAGCAGCCCGGACCGGGGACATATGAACACTGAAGCTTTCTTT,CASSPDRGHMNTEAFF
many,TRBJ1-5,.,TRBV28,TGTGCCAGCAGTTTACAGGGGCTTAGCAATCAGCCCCAGCATTTT,CASSLQGLSNQPQHF
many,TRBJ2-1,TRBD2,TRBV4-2,TGTGCCAGCAGCCAAGATCGGGGGAGCGGGGGGCGCTACAATGAGCAGTTCTTC,CASSQDRGSGGRYNEQFF
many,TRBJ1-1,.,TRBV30,TGTGCCTGGATAGGCTATGGGACTGAAGCTTTCTTT,CAWIGYGTEAFF
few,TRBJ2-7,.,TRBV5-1,TGCGCCAGCAGCTCCACGACAGCCTCCTACGAGCAGTACTTC,CASSSTTASYEQYF
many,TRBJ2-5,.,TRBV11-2,TGTGCCAGCGGCCCGGGTTCTGAGACCCAGTACTTC,CASGPGSETQYF
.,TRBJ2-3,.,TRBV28,TGTGCCAGTCTAAGATTCACAGATACGCAGTATTTT,CASLRFTDTQYF
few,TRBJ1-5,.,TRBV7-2,TGTGCCAGCAGCTTCACTGGAGGGCAGCCCCAGCATTTT,CASSFTGGQPQHF
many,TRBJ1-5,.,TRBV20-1,TGCAGTGCTAGAGAGTCAGGGAGGTATAGCAATCAGCCCCAGCATTTT,CSARESGRYSNQPQHF
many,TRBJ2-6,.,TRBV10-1,TGCGCCAGCAGTGATATGGTAGCGAAGGAGTCTGGGGCCAACGTCCTGACTTTC,CASSDMVAKESGANVLTF
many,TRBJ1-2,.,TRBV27,TGTGCCAGCAGTTTAGACAGGAGAAGGCATGGCTACACCTTC,CASSLDRRRHGYTF
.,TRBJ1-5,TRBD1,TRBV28,TGTGCCAGCTTAGACAGGGTAGATCAGCCCCAGCATTTT,CASLDRVDQPQHF
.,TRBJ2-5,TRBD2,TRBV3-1,TGTGCCAGCAGCCAAGCGGGACTAGGGGCTTCGGAGACCCAGTACTTC,CASSQAGLGASETQYF
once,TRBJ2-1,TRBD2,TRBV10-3,TGTGCCATCAGTGGGGGACTAGCGGGGGCTGAGCAGTTCTTC,CAISGGLAGAEQFF
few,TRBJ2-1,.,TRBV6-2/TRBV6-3,TGTGCCAGCAGTTACTCGGACCAAACCTCACACAATGAGCAGTTCTTC,CASSYSDQTSHNEQFF
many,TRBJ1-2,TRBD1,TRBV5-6,TGTGCCAGCAGCTGGGACAGGGGCTATGGCTACACCTTC,CASSWDRGYGYTF
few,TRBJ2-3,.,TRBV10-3,TGTGCCATCAGTGAGAATCCGGCAGATACGCAGTATTTT,CAISENPADTQYF
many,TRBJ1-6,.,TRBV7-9,TGTGCCAGCAGCCCCAGTGGGACACGCGGAACCCTCCACTTT,CASSPSGTRGTLHF
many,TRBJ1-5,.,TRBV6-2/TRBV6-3,TGTGCCAGCAGTTACTCCGTTGACGAGGGGAGCCTAGGTAGCAATCAGCCCCAGCATTTT,CASSYSVDEGSLGSNQPQHF
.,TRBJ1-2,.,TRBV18,TGTGCCAGCTCACCGACAGAAGAGTATGGCTACACCTTC,CASSPTEEYGYTF
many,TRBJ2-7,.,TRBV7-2,TGTGCCAGCAGCCCAAGACTTTCCTACGAGCAGTACTTC,CASSPRLSYEQYF
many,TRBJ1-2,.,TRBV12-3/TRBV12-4,TGTGCCAGCAGTTTTCAAGGCAGGGACTATGGCTACACCTTC,CASSFQGRDYGYTF
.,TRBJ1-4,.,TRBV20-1,TGCAGTGCTAGTCGTCGGTCGGAAAAACTGTTTTTT,CSASRRSEKLFF
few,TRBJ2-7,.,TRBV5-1,TGCGCCAGCAGCTTGGGCCCCACAGGCGGCGAGCAGTACTTC,CASSLGPTGGEQYF
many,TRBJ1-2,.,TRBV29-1,TGCAGCGTTGAGCGGACAGTTTTAGGCTACACCTTC,CSVERTVLGYTF
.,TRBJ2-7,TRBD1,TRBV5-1,TGCGCCAGCAGCCCGACAGGGGGGTTCGACGAGCAGTACTTC,CASSPTGGFDEQYF
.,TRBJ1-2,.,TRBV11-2,TGTGCCAGCAGGAGCGGATCGGCGGGTCGGACAAGGCTGGGTGGCTACACCTTC,CASRSGSAGRTRLGGYTF
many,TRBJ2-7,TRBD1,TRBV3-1,TGTGCCAGCAGCCAGGCCGGACAGGGCTGGACCTACGAGCAGTACTTC,CASSQAGQGWTYEQYF
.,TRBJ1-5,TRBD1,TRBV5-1,TGCGCCAGCAGCCCGGGGACAGGGGGTAGCCAGCCCCAGCATTTT,CASSPGTGGSQPQHF
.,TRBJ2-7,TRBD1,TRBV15,TGTGCCACCAGCAGAGGCCCGGGACAGGGTCTGAACGAGCAGTACTTC,CATSRGPGQGLNEQYF
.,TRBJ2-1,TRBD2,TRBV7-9,TGTGCCAGCAGCTTATTGCGGGGGGTCGGCAATGAGCAGTTCTTC,CASSLLRGVGNEQFF
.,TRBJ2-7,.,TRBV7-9,TGTGCCAGCAGCTTAGACGTTTATGAGCAGTACTTC,CASSLDVYEQYF
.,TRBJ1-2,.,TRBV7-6,TGTGCCAGCAGCTTAGGCCCAGGGGAGAACTATGGCTACACCTTC,CASSLGPGENYGYTF
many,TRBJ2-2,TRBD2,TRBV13,TGTGCCAGCAGCCCCTCTGGAACTAGCGGGCGGTCCGGGGAGCTGTTTTTT,CASSPSGTSGRSGELFF
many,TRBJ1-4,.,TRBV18,TGTGCCAGCTCACCTCGTTCGGGTTCTAATGAAAAACTGTTTTTT,CASSPRSGSNEKLFF
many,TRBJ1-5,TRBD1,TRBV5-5,TGTGCCAGCAGCTTGGAGGGGGCACCCAATCAGCCCCAGCATTTT,CASSLEGAPNQPQHF
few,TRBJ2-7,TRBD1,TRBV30,TGTGCCTGGAGGGAGGGGACAGGGTTCTTTTTC,CAWREGTGFFF
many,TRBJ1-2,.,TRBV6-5,TGTGCCAGCAGTTACGGGCTCGCCTATGGCTACACCTTC,CASSYGLAYGYTF
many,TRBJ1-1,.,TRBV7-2,TGTGCCAGCAGCTTAGTGGGGGCTGGCACTGAAGCTTTCTTT,CASSLVGAGTEAFF
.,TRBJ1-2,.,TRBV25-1,TGTGCCAGCGGCACGGGGCGTGGAAATGGCTACACCTTC,CASGTGRGNGYTF
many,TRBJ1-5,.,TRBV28,TGTGCCAGCAGTTCCACATATAGCAATCAGCCCCAGCATTTT,CASSSTYSNQPQHF